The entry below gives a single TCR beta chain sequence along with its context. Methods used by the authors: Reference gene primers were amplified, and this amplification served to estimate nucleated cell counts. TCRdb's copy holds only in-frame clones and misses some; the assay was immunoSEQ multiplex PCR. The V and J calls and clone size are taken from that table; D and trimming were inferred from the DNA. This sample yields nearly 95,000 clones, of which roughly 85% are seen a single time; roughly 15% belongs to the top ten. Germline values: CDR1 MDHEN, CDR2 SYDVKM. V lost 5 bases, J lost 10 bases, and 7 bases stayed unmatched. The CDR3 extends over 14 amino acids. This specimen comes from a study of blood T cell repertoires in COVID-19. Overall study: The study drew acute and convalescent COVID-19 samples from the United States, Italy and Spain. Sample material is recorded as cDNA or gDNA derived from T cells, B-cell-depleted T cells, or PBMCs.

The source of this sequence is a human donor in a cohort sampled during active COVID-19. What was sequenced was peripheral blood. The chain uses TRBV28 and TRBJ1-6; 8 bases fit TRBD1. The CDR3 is CASSDHRGNSPLHF. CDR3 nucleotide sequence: TGTGCCAGCAGTGACCACAGGGGGAACTCACCCCTCCACTTT. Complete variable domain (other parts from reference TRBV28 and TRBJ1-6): DVKVTQSSRYLVKRTGEKVFLECVQDMDHENMFWYRQDPGLGLRLIYFSYDVKMKEKGDIPEGYSVSREKKERFSLILESASTNQTSMYLCASSDHRGNSPLHFGNGTRLTVT.